This entry lists 21 T cell receptor beta chains sequenced from one sample in a study of blood T cell repertoires in COVID-19. This table comes from immunoSEQ multiplex PCR, and its TCRdb copy is limited to in-frame clones, with some not included. This table has approximately 260,000 clones, around 88% appearing once. The sequenced sample consisted of PBMCs or T cells enriched from blood (not recorded which). The source of these receptors is a woman in her thirties or forties with acute COVID-19.

This sequence joins TRBV20-1 and TRBJ2-1; 8 bases agree with TRBD2. The CDR3 has 18 residues. Germline V gene data show CDR1 as DFQATT and CDR2 as SNEGSKA (reference sequence). The junction had 20 bases not matched to a gene; V was cut back by 3 bases and J by 7 bases. CDR3 protein: CSASPAGGSGIRWNEQFF. In DNA, the CDR3 is TGCAGTGCTAGTCCCGCCGGGGGTAGCGGGATTCGGTGGAATGAGCAGTTCTTC.

The genes are TRBV18 and TRBJ1-2, with D perhaps TRBD1 (5 bases). Germline V gives CDR1 KGHSH, CDR2 LQKENI. Deletions cut 6 bases from V and 7 bases from J, with 15 bases between. This CDR3 comprises 13 residues. CDR3: CASSPQRGGGYTF. The CDR3 DNA reads as TGTGCCAGCTCTCCCCAGCGCGGGGGTGGCTACACCTTC.

This clone turned up a few times. V usage is TRBV11-3 and J usage is TRBJ2-3; 8 bases are shared with TRBD2. Germline CDR1 SGHNT, CDR2 YENEEA. The CDR3 runs 12 residues. The V and J ends lost 8 bases and 3 bases, in that order; junction bases with no gene match: 1. CDR3 coding DNA: TGTGCCAGCTCGGGGGGGACAGATACGCAGTATTTT. This codes for CASSGGTDTQYF.

This sequence joins TRBV9 and TRBJ2-5; tentatively, D is TRBD1 (6 bases). There are 13 residues in the CDR3. Trimming shortened V by 0 bases and J by 3 bases, and 6 bases separated the two germline ends. The germline CDR1 and CDR2 sequences are SGDLS and YYNGEE. The CDR3 region has the DNA TGTGCCAGCAGCGTAGGGACAGAAGAGACCCAGTACTTC. It yields the protein CASSVGTEETQYF. The variable domain in full, with the rest retrieved from reference TRBV9 and TRBJ2-5, is DSGVTQTPKHLITATGQRVTLRCSPRSGDLSVYWYQQSLDQGLQFLIQYYNGEERAKGNILERFSAQQFPDLHSELNLSSLELGDSALYFCASSVGTEETQYFGPGTRLLVL.

V is TRBV24-1 and J is TRBJ1-3, with D perhaps TRBD1 (6 bases). The CDR3 covers 16 residues. V lost 11 bases, J lost 0 bases, and 19 bases lay in between. Germline loops: CDR1 KGHDR, CDR2 SFDVKD. The CDR3 sequence is CAIRKETGYSGNTIYF. The CDR3 nucleotides are TGTGCCATTCGAAAAGAGACAGGATACTCTGGAAACACCATATATTTT.

This clone was detected a few times. V usage is TRBV7-2 and J usage is TRBJ1-2; D gene ambiguous. Germline V CDR1 and CDR2: SGHTA, FQGNSA. This CDR3 is built from 13 residues. Trimming removed 4 bases from V and 4 bases from J, with 10 bases in between. DNA of the CDR3: TGTGCCAGCAGCTACCAGAACCTCTATGGCTACACCTTC. Translated: CASSYQNLYGYTF.

The DNA of the CDR3 is TGTGCCAGCCAAGCGGGGAGACTAGCGGAGACAGATACGCAGTATTTT. Translating gives CASQAGRLAETDTQYF. The genes are TRBV7-9 and TRBJ2-3; 9 positions match TRBD2. Unmatched junction bases numbered 12, after V lost 8 bases and J lost 3 bases. This CDR3 has 16 residues. Germline lookup yields CDR1 SEHNR and CDR2 FQNEAQ (reference sequence). The whole variable domain, remainder taken from reference TRBV7-9 and TRBJ2-3, is DTGVSQNPRHKITKRGQNVTFRCDPISEHNRLYWYRQTLGQGPEFLTYFQNEAQLEKSRLLSDRFSAERPKGSFSTLEIQRTEQGDSAMYLCASQAGRLAETDTQYFGPGTRLTVL.

The rearrangement joins TRBV10-3 to TRBJ1-4; a possible D gene is TRBD1 (5 bases). V shed 6 bases and J shed 5 bases, with 16 bases lying between them. This CDR3 has 15 amino acids. CDR1 and CDR2 (germline): ENHRY, SYGVKD. DNA of the CDR3: TGTGCCATCAGCCCGTTCCAGGGTCCAAATGAAAAACTGTTTTTT. This translates into CAISPFQGPNEKLFF.

This chain joins TRBV5-1 and TRBJ2-1; a possible D gene is TRBD2 (7 bases). V lost 6 bases and J lost 7, with 14 bases in between. The germline V gene has CDR1 SGHRS and CDR2 YFSETQ. The CDR3 loop spans 13 amino acids. Written as DNA, the CDR3 is TGCGCCAGCAAAAGGGGGGGGCCGAATGAGCAGTTCTTC. Translation: CASKRGGPNEQFF.

The CDR3 is CASSRGQLQETQYF. CDR3 in DNA: TGTGCCAGCAGCAGAGGACAGCTCCAAGAGACCCAGTACTTC. The chain combines TRBV3-1 (or the pseudogene TRBV3-2) with TRBJ2-5; D is perhaps TRBD1 (6 bases). CDR1 is LGHDT and CDR2 is YNNKEL in the germline V gene (reference sequence). This CDR3 region has 14 residues. Trimming shortened V by 5 bases and J by 1 base, and 11 bases separated the two germline ends.

The rearrangement uses TRBV27 and TRBJ1-5; unclear D gene. Germline V gene data show CDR1 as MNHEY and CDR2 as SMNVEV (reference sequence). CDR3 length equals 15 residues. V was pared by 6 bases and J by 0 bases, with 12 bases between. The DNA for the CDR3 is TGTGCCAGCAGCCCCCAGGCCGATAGCAATCAGCCCCAGCATTTT. Amino acid sequence: CASSPQADSNQPQHF.

This chain uses TRBV25-1 with TRBJ1-2; D may be TRBD1 (6 bases). Trimming took off 4 bases at V and 5 bases at J, with 17 bases between the two ends. This CDR3 contains 15 residues. Per germline, CDR1 MGHDK and CDR2 SYGVNS. CDR3 in amino acids: CASSGDTGMGYGYTF. Here the CDR3 DNA reads TGTGCCAGCAGTGGAGATACAGGGATGGGGTATGGCTACACCTTC.

The gene calls are TRBV5-8 and TRBJ1-1; the D is unclear. Per germline, CDR1 SGHTS and CDR2 YDEGEE. The CDR3 contains 13 residues. Trimming stripped 0 bases from V and 5 bases from J, with 8 bases between. DNA for the CDR3: TGTGCCAGCAGCTTGGAGCGGGAGACTGAAGCTTTCTTT. Translated, it gives CASSLERETEAFF. The variable domain in full, with the rest retrieved from reference TRBV5-8 and TRBJ1-1, is EAGVTQSPTHLIKTRGQQATLRCSPISGHTSVYWYQQALGLGLQFLLWYDEGEERNRGNFPPRFSGRQFPNYSSELNVNALELEDSALYLCASSLERETEAFFGQGTRLTVV.

V and J are TRBV10-2 and TRBJ1-2; maybe TRBD1 (6 bases). The germline V and J ends were trimmed by 6 bases and 14 bases, with 22 bases remaining between them. Germline CDR1 and CDR2: WSHSY and SAAADI. CDR3 size: 13 residues. CDR3 nucleotide sequence: TGCGCCAGCAGGAAGGACAGCTACTATGGCGGGACCTTC. It is translated as CASRKDSYYGGTF.

In the case of this clone: Distinct nucleotide sequences in the sample also encode this CDR3. The chain joins TRBV7-9 to TRBJ1-5; D is possibly TRBD1 (6 bases). Germline V gene data show CDR1 as SEHNR and CDR2 as FQNEAQ (reference sequence). V was trimmed by 2 bases and J by 4 bases, leaving 6 bases between them. The CDR3 has 13 amino acids. The CDR3 loop is CASSLTGNQPQHF. The CDR3 DNA reads TGTGCCAGCAGCTTAACAGGGAATCAGCCCCAGCATTTT.

This clone occurred once. Here the CDR3 DNA reads TGTGCCCGTCCCGCGGGGGGGGCGGGGGCTATTCAGCCCCAGCATTTT. This translates into CARPAGGAGAIQPQHF. The chain combines TRBV19 with TRBJ1-5; TRBD1 might be the D (6 bases). The CDR3 is 16 amino acids. Trimming pared 11 bases from V and 6 bases from J, leaving 26 bases between. Germline assignment: CDR1 LNHDA and CDR2 SQIVND (reference sequence).

The chain carries TRBV30 and TRBJ2-1; the D gene is possibly TRBD2 (5 bases). Germline V gene data show CDR1 as GTSNPN and CDR2 as SVGIG (reference sequence). The CDR3 is made up of 12 amino acids. V was cut by 5 bases and J by 4 bases, with 9 bases left in between. The CDR3 here is CAWSSGYNEQFF. CDR3 DNA: TGTGCCTGGTCCAGCGGATACAATGAGCAGTTCTTC. The full variable domain, rest sourced from reference TRBV30 and TRBJ2-1, is SQTIHQWPATLVQPVGSPLSLECTVEGTSNPNLYWYRQAAGRGLQLLFYSVGIGQISSEVPQNLSASRPQDRQFILSSKKLLLSDSGFYLCAWSSGYNEQFFGPGTRLTVL.

The CDR3 loop reads CAISERDTQYF. The CDR3 DNA is TGTGCCATCAGTGAACGGGATACGCAGTATTTT. The rearrangement uses TRBV10-3 and TRBJ2-3, with D unclear. The CDR3 is 11 residues long. Per germline, CDR1 ENHRY and CDR2 SYGVKD. Trimming pared 3 bases from V and 6 bases from J, leaving 4 bases between.

This sequence joins TRBV28 and TRBJ2-3; 8 nucleotides match TRBD2. With V trimmed by 6 bases and J by 0 bases, 8 bases remained unmatched. Germline V gives CDR1 MDHEN, CDR2 SYDVKM. The CDR3 covers 16 residues. The CDR3 coding sequence is TGTGCCAGCAGGAAGCTAGCGGGCCTGAGCACAGATACGCAGTATTTT. Translated, it gives CASRKLAGLSTDTQYF.

This clone was seen only once. The chain uses TRBV7-9 and TRBJ1-1; D is unresolved. Trimming removed 2 bases from V and 2 bases from J, with 3 bases in between. Looked up from germline, CDR1 is SEHNR and CDR2 is FQNEAQ (reference sequence). CDR3 length equals 12 residues. As DNA, the CDR3 is TGTGCCAGCAGCTTACTTAACACTGAAGCTTTCTTT. Translation gives CASSLLNTEAFF.

The chain employs TRBV5-4 and TRBJ2-3; a possible D gene is TRBD1 (6 bases). This CDR3 is 14 amino acids long. V shed 1 base and J shed 14 bases, with 20 bases lying between them. Germline CDR1 SGHNT, CDR2 YYREEE (reference sequence). The CDR3 is CASSLRQGNHHRYF. The CDR3 DNA is TGTGCCAGCAGCTTGAGGCAGGGGAATCACCACCGGTATTTT.